The T cell receptor beta chain described here comes from a study of T cell changes during pregnancy in multiple sclerosis. Libraries were prepared by immunoSEQ multiplex PCR; TCRdb keeps only in-frame clonotypes and omits some of them. The table has roughly 35,000 clones, roughly 88% seen once. The CDR3 is 11 amino acids. The V end lost 4 bases, the J end lost 3 bases, and 4 bases lay between the germline ends. Germline assignment: CDR1 SEHNR and CDR2 FQNEAQ (reference sequence). This clonotype was obtained from a female donor with multiple sclerosis, enrolled in a pregnancy study. The rearrangement joins TRBV7-9 to TRBJ2-7; D remains ambiguous. The sequencing here drew on CD4+ T cells from peripheral blood mononuclear cells, taken before pregnancy. CDR3 sequence: CASSSVYEQYF. The CDR3 DNA reads TGTGCCAGCAGCTCAGTCTACGAGCAGTACTTC.